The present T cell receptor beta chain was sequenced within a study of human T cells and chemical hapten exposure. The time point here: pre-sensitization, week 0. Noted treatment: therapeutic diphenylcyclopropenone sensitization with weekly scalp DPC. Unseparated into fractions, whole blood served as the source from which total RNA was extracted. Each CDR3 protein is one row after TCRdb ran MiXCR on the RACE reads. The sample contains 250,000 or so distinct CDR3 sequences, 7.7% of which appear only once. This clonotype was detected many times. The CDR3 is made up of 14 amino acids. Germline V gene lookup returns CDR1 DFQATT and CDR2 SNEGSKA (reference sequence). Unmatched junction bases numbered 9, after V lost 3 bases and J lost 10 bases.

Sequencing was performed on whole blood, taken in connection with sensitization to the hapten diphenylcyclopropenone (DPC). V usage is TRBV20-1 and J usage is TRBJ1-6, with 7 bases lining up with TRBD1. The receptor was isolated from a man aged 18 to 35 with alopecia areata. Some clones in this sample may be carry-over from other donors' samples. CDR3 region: CSASSQGVGSPLHF. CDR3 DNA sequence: TGCAGTGCTAGTTCGCAGGGGGTGGGATCACCCCTCCACTTT.